These T cell receptor beta chains were read from a single sample in a study of T cell repertoires in cytomegalovirus infection. TCRdb reanalysed the reads using MiXCR and keeps one entry per CDR3 protein. The top ten clones hold more than 13% of a sample with some 250,000 distinct CDR3 sequences, around 9% of them seen once. Sequenced sample: PBMCs. These receptors originate from a human donor in good health (CMV status not recorded). Some clones in this sample may be carry-over from other donors' samples. The CDR3 runs from the conserved cysteine through the conserved F or W. The D gene is left open where the match is weak. The size field is filled for only some rows; it gives once, few, many or a size class.

d_call cdr3_length j_call v_call clone_size cdr3_nt cdr3_aa
NA 12 TRBJ2-3 TRBV20-1 NA TGCAGTGCTATCCCGACGGTGAATACGCAGTATTTT CSAIPTVNTQYF
TRBD2 15 TRBJ2-3 TRBV5-6 few TGTGCCAGCAGCTTGGCCGGGGGGGACACAGATACGCAGTATTTT CASSLAGGDTDTQYF
NA 11 TRBJ1-1 TRBV30 few TGTGCCTGGTCCAGGGGCACTGAAGCTTTCTTT CAWSRGTEAFF
NA 16 TRBJ1-5 TRBV7-2 many TGTGCCAGCAGCTTAGGACCCCGCGGGGGCAATCAGCCCCAGCATTTT CASSLGPRGGNQPQHF
NA 12 TRBJ2-3 TRBV6-1 few TGTGCCAGCACCGATTGGGGAGGTACGCAGTATTTT CASTDWGGTQYF
NA 12 TRBJ1-6 TRBV5-1 NA TGCGCCAGCAGCTTTAACTTCTCACCCCTCCACTTT CASSFNFSPLHF
NA 15 TRBJ2-1 TRBV12-3/TRBV12-4 many TGTGCCAGCAGTTCTGGGGGGAGCTCCTACAATGAGCAGTTCTTC CASSSGGSSYNEQFF
NA 16 TRBJ2-7 TRBV7-2 many TGTGCCAGCAGCTTAGAGTGGGACACCAGCTCCTACGAGCAGTACTTC CASSLEWDTSSYEQYF
NA 16 TRBJ2-7 TRBV20-1 NA TGCAGTGCTAGAGATCCCGGGAGAGGGGGTTACTACGAGCAGTACTTC CSARDPGRGGYYEQYF
NA 13 TRBJ1-3 TRBV11-3 NA TGTGCCAGCAGTGGCAGCTCTGGAAACACCATATATTTT CASSGSSGNTIYF
TRBD2 13 TRBJ2-3 TRBV5-1 NA TGCGCCAGCAGCACCGATAGCGGGCTTAAGCAGTATTTT CASSTDSGLKQYF
NA 16 TRBJ1-1 TRBV7-2 many TGTGCCAGCAGCTTAGGCGACCTTAACAGGGAATCGGGAGCTTTCTTT CASSLGDLNRESGAFF
NA 15 TRBJ1-5 TRBV7-2 many TGTGCCAGCAGCTTAACGGGGGGCCCTAATCAGCCCCAGCATTTT CASSLTGGPNQPQHF
NA 16 TRBJ1-4 TRBV7-2 many TGTGCCAGCAGCTTAGACGGGGGTGGGAGTAATGAAAAACTGTTTTTT CASSLDGGGSNEKLFF
TRBD1 15 TRBJ2-3 TRBV7-8 many TGTGCCAGCAGCTCGACAGGGGCAATCACAGATACGCAGTATTTT CASSSTGAITDTQYF